This T cell receptor beta chain was captured in a study of beta chain features in type 1 diabetes (dated by TCRdb to the late 2010s). Regarding the complete study: Patients and healthy donors did not differ in mean age, gender distribution, total cell number or subset yield. Across all samples, some 110,000,000 sorted cells were examined, and cell number per subset correlated strongly with RNA yield. The study compared TCRB repertoires of sorted circulating CD4+ T cell subsets between recently diagnosed type 1 diabetes patients and matched healthy donors. Regulatory and stem cell-like memory subsets were isolated from only 8 patients and roughly eight healthy donors, whereas naive and central memory subsets came from all 30 or so donors.

This clone was counted between two and nine times. It has no known antigen specificity. It has no much larger one-base neighbor in the sample; base qualities were not kept. All of the isolated RNA was reverse transcribed with the High Capacity cDNA Reverse Transcription Kit, so expressed TCRB transcripts were sequenced. Naive, central memory and regulatory T cell samples underwent deep immunoSEQ sequencing, averaging about 3.57 million total reads per sample. Sorted cells were lysed in RLT buffer, and RNA was extracted using DNase-treated RNeasy Micro or Mini kits according to cell number. Each cell subset was processed separately to prevent cross-contamination, with patient and healthy donor samples processed together. The immunoSEQ multiplex PCR was used to amplify TCRB sequences from cDNA, yielding 87-bp fragments that span the CDR3 region. Sequencing of the amplicons was performed on the Illumina HiSeq platform. In the source study's methods: PCR bias was corrected computationally using synthetic template baselines, and reads within Hamming distance 2 were collapsed, with unmergeable singletons discarded. Reads were aligned to IMGT to assign V, D and J genes, CDR3 length, and insertions or deletions at six rearrangement sites. Within each subset, clonotype counts were normalized to sorted cell number, after which true diversity and Gini coefficients were computed with the tcR R package. The overlap coefficient, calculated on TCRB nucleotide sequences, was used to quantify repertoire sharing. As a proxy for the pre-selection repertoire, out-of-frame TCRB sequences from naive cells were analyzed. TCRdb's version of the immuneACCESS table is confined to in-frame rearrangements and falls short of the full clone set. An unresolved V gene accounts for under half of the shortfall where checked; the remainder is of unknown origin. The D gene and trimming were derived from the DNA, and the V and J assignments and clone size from that table. The sample data list a few hundred thousand clones, and approximately 13% of these were observed just once. The ten top clones hold about 0.016% of the sample.

The CDR3, from cysteine to phenylalanine, totals 13 residues. Just the 39-base CDR3 DNA is kept, in frame starting at base 1. From the germline V gene, CDR1 is SNHLY and CDR2 is FYNNEI. V is pared back by 6 bases and J by 7 bases, with 15 bases lying between the germline termini. The study at large found these results: Only small numbers of individuals were included in the HLA sub-analyses, which left unresolved whether HLA type had any influence on TCRB rearrangement. Because cDNA was sequenced instead of genomic DNA, highly expressing activated cells could be over-represented, though the groups showed no difference in activation or CD3 levels. Patients with type 1 diabetes made fewer insertions and deleted more nucleotides at VDJ recombination sites, implying thymic rearrangement abnormalities. Shorter templates might have been favored by PCR, but patient and control samples were amplified and corrected together, so both groups would have been affected equally by any skew. Naive, central memory and regulatory TCRB repertoires appeared to be more similar among patients than among healthy donors. Type 1 diabetes patients showed a moderate but significant shortening of TCRB CDR3 length in all four CD4+ subsets.

A single peripheral blood draw of around 0.11 L on average was collected from each donor into heparinised tubes. Using a panel that included CD45RO, CCR7, CD25, CD127, CD95 and CD27, naive, central memory, regulatory and stem cell-like memory CD4+ T cells were sorted on a BD FACSAria II. Every sorted population had a purity above 95%. PBMCs were isolated right away by Lymphoprep density gradient centrifugation and were stained directly, without culture. Samples were stained and sorted in pairs, with one healthy donor and one patient per experiment, so that batch effects were minimized. Sample: naive CD4+ T cells from blood. In light of the paper, this sample's cell subset or site label describes: true naive CD4+ T cells. This TCR was sampled from a woman between 18 and 29 years old with type 1 diabetes. The rearrangement combines TRBV2 with TRBJ2-5; a tentative D match to TRBD2 spans 6 bases. The CDR3 corresponds to CASSLSGPGTQYF. The nucleotides are TGTGCCAGCAGCCTAAGCGGGCCTGGGACCCAGTACTTC.